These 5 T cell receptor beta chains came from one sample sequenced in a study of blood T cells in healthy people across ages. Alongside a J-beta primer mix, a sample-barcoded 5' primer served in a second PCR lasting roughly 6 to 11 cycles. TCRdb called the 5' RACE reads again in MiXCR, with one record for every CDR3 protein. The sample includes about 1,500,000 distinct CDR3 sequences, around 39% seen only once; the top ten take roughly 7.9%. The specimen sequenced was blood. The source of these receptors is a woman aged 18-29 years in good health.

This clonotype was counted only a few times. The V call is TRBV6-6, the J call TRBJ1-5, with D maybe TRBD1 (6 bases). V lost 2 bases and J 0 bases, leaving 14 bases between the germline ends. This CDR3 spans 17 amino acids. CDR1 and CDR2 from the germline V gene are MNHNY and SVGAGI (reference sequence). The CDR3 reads CASSYPGQRFSNQPQHF. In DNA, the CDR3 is TGTGCCAGCAGTTACCCCGGACAGCGATTTAGCAATCAGCCCCAGCATTTT.

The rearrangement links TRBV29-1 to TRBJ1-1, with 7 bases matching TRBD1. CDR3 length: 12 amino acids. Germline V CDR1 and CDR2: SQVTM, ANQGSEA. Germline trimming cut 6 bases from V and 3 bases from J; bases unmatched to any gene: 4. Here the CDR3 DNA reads TGCAGCGTGCGGGACAGTCACACTGAAGCTTTCTTT. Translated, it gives CSVRDSHTEAFF.

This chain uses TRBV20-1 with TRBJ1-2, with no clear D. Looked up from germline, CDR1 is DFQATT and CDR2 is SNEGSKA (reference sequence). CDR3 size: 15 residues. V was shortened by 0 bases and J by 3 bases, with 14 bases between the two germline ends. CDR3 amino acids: CSARDREGRYYGYTF. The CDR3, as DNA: TGCAGTGCTAGAGATCGGGAAGGGAGGTACTATGGCTACACCTTC.

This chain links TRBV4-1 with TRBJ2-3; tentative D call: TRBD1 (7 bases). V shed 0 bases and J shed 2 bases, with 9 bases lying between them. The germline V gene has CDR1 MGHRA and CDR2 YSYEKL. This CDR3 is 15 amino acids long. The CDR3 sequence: CASSQEEGATDTQYF. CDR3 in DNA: TGCGCCAGCAGCCAAGAGGAGGGGGCCACAGATACGCAGTATTTT.

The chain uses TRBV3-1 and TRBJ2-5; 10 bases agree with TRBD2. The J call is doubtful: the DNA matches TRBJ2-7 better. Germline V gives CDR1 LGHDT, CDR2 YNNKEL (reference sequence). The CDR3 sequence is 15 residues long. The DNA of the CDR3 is TGTGCCAGCAGGGGGCTAGCGGGAGAGAACTACGAGCAGTACTTC. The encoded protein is CASRGLAGENYEQYF.